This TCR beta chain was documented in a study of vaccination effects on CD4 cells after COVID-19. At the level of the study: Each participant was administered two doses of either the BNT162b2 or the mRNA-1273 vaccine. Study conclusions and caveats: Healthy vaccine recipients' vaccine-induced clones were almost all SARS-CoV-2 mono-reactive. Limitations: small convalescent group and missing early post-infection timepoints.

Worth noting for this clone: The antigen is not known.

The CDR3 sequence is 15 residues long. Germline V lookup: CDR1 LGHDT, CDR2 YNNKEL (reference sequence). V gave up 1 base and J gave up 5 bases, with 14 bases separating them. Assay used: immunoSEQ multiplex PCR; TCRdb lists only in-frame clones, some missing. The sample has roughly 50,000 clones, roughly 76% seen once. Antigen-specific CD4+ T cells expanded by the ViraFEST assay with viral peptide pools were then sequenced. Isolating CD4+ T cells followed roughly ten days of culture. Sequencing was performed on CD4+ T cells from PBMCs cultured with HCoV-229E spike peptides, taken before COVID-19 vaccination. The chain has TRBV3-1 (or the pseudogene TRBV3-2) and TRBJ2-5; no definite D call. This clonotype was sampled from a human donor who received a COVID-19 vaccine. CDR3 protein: CASSQGAVQGETQYF. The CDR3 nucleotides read TGTGCCAGCAGCCAAGGTGCCGTCCAAGGGGAGACCCAGTACTTC.